A single sample is the source of the 29 T cell receptor beta chains below, sequenced in a study of post-analysis software for immune sequencing data. No antigen has been identified for these receptors. Carried by the TCR beta cDNA libraries were unique molecular identifiers. In TCRdb, the PCR reads were re-called with MiXCR into one record per CDR3 protein. The data show approximately 770,000 distinct CDR3 sequences, approximately 44% seen once. Whole-study results and caveats: TRBV5-6, TRBV5-1 and TRBV20-1 were among four or five TRBV segments more frequent in patients than controls.

Material: blood. The source of these receptors is a girl aged 10-17 years with multiple sclerosis.

This clonotype has more than one count but fewer than ten. V and J are TRBV20-1 and TRBJ2-3; no clear D gene. The V gene lost 3 bases and the J gene lost 2 bases, with 24 bases spanning the gap. CDR3 length: 18 residues. Per germline, CDR1 DFQATT and CDR2 SNEGSKA (reference sequence). The CDR3 DNA sequence: TGCAGTGCTAGTGGTGGGTTCAAGAGGCCCGTTTACACAGATACGCAGTATTTT. Translating gives CSASGGFKRPVYTDTQYF.

The chain links TRBV6-1 to TRBJ2-5; no firm D call. This CDR3 is 13 amino acids long. V shed 0 bases and J shed 4 bases, with 6 bases lying between them. In germline, CDR1 is MNHNS, CDR2 SASEGT. This chain's CDR3 is CASSEALLETQYF. The CDR3 nucleotides are TGTGCCAGCAGTGAAGCCCTACTAGAGACCCAGTACTTC.

The genes are TRBV2 and TRBJ1-2; maybe TRBD1 (6 bases). The V gene's germline CDR1 is SNHLY and CDR2 FYNNEI. This CDR3 region has 13 residues. The germline V and J ends were trimmed by 2 bases and 8 bases, with 12 bases remaining between them. The CDR3 DNA reads TGTGCCAGCAGTGAATCATCAGGGGACGGCTACACCTTC. It yields the protein CASSESSGDGYTF.

This clonotype occurred a few times. V gene TRBV12-3 or TRBV12-4 combines with J gene TRBJ1-2; 7 bases match TRBD1. The CDR3 sequence is 14 residues long. V dropped 4 bases and J dropped 4; count of bases not matched to a gene: 6. The DNA of the CDR3 is TGTGCCAGCAGTTCACAAGACAGGGTCTATGGCTACACCTTC. Protein product: CASSSQDRVYGYTF.

This clonotype occurred a few times. This chain uses TRBV20-1 with TRBJ1-2; TRBD1 might be the D (6 bases). Trimming left V 3 bases short and J 4 bases short, with 15 bases between. Germline values: CDR1 DFQATT, CDR2 SNEGSKA (reference sequence). CDR3 length equals 14 residues. The CDR3 coding sequence is TGCAGTGCTAGTAGGGAGGGGGAGGGCTATGGCTACACCTTC. Amino acid sequence: CSASREGEGYGYTF.

The J gene is TRBJ1-1, the V gene TRBV12-3 or TRBV12-4; D might be TRBD1 (5 bases). V dropped 7 bases and J dropped 1 base, with 10 bases sitting between them. This CDR3 is 13 amino acids long. The DNA of the CDR3 is TGTGCCAGCACCTGGGACCGGAACACTGAAGCTTTCTTT. Its translation: CASTWDRNTEAFF.

This clonotype was picked up a small number of times. CDR3 sequence reads: CASSLALTADTQYF. The CDR3 DNA follows: TGTGCCAGCAGCCTCGCATTAACAGCAGATACGCAGTATTTT. The V call is TRBV12-3 or TRBV12-4, the J call TRBJ2-3, with D hard to call. The V end was cut by 6 bases, the J end by 4 bases, with 14 bases between. The CDR3 has 14 residues.

The chain is built from TRBV5-1 and TRBJ1-2; 10 nucleotides line up with TRBD1. With 3 bases clipped from V and 6 bases from J, the junction kept 8 bases outside the gene matches. CDR3 length: 15 amino acids. Looked up from germline, CDR1 is SGHRS and CDR2 is YFSETQ. The chain's CDR3 is CASSSRTGGLDGYTF. CDR3 bases: TGCGCCAGCAGCTCACGGACAGGGGGACTTGATGGCTACACCTTC. The complete variable domain, with remaining parts taken from reference TRBV5-1 and TRBJ1-2, reads KAGVTQTPRYLIKTRGQQVTLSCSPISGHRSVSWYQQTPGQGLQFLFEYFSETQRNKGNFPGRFSGRQFSNSRSEMNVSTLELGDSALYLCASSSRTGGLDGYTFGSGTRLTVV.

This sequence joins TRBV28 and TRBJ1-1; TRBD1 might be the D (6 bases). The CDR3 is made up of 14 amino acids. Germline V CDR1 and CDR2: MDHEN, SYDVKM. V lost 7 bases to trimming and J lost 0 bases, with 12 bases between them. CDR3 nucleotides: TGTGCCAGCATCGAGGGGGGGCTGAACACTGAAGCTTTCTTT. It codes for CASIEGGLNTEAFF.

This clonotype was seen only a few times. The CDR3 coding sequence is TGTGCCAGTATGGAGGCGGGGTCTTGGACAGATACGCAGTATTTT. This encodes CASMEAGSWTDTQYF. The gene calls are TRBV19 and TRBJ2-3; possibly TRBD2 for D (6 bases). CDR3 size: 15 residues. V shed 7 bases and J shed 3 bases, with 17 bases lying between them. Germline-derived CDR1 and CDR2 are LNHDA and SQIVND (reference sequence).

V and J are TRBV25-1 and TRBJ1-4; 7 nucleotides agree with TRBD1. Germline lookup yields CDR1 MGHDK and CDR2 SYGVNS. V was pared by 1 base and J by 4 bases, with 3 bases of the junction left unmatched. The CDR3 has 15 amino acids. The CDR3 spells CASSELGTDNEKLFF. Here the CDR3 DNA reads TGTGCCAGCAGTGAATTAGGGACAGATAATGAAAAACTGTTTTTT.

The chain uses TRBV12-3 or TRBV12-4 and TRBJ2-5, with D possibly matching TRBD2 (6 bases). V dropped 5 bases and J dropped 7 bases, with 17 bases sitting between them. The CDR3 has 14 residues. CDR3 coding DNA: TGTGCCAGCAGTCTACCGACTCCAGCGGGGACCCAGTACTTC. Amino acid sequence: CASSLPTPAGTQYF.

The genes are TRBV28 and TRBJ1-2, with 12 bases identical to TRBD1. The V segment lost 1 base and the J segment 5 bases; nucleotides outside the gene matches: 8. CDR1 is MDHEN and CDR2 is SYDVKM in the germline V gene. CDR3 length: 17 amino acids. The CDR3 region is CASSLSTGQGAGYGYTF. In DNA form, the CDR3 reads TGTGCCAGCAGTTTATCGACGGGACAGGGGGCCGGGTATGGCTACACCTTC.

For this clonotype: The germline gene is not matched at one end of the junction; a read error may be the cause. V usage is TRBV5-1 and J usage is TRBJ2-5, with 14 positions matching TRBD2. In germline, CDR1 is SGHRS, CDR2 YFSETQ. This CDR3 has 17 amino acids. For the CDR3, the DNA is TGCGCCAGCAGTTTGGGACTAGCGGGAGTCCCCGAAGAGACCCAGTACTTC. It encodes CASSLGLAGVPEETQYF.

The gene calls are TRBV12-5 and TRBJ1-5; 10 bases are a match to TRBD1. The ends lost 1 base at V and 9 bases at J; junction bases unmatched: 3. The germline gives CDR1 LGHNT, CDR2 FRNRAP. The CDR3 is 14 amino acids. The CDR3: CASGLGTGGSPQHF. CDR3 nucleotide sequence: TGTGCTAGTGGTTTGGGGACAGGGGGATCGCCCCAGCATTTT.

In this sample, this clonotype turned up a few times. This chain uses TRBV20-1 with TRBJ2-7, with D possibly being TRBD2 (5 bases). V was trimmed by 0 bases and J by 5 bases, leaving 17 bases between them. CDR1 is DFQATT, CDR2 SNEGSKA, per germline (reference sequence). The CDR3 contains 15 residues. CDR3 in amino acids: CSARDAVISGNEQYF. CDR3 sequence (DNA): TGCAGTGCTAGAGATGCAGTGATCTCCGGGAACGAGCAGTACTTC.

The chain joins TRBV7-2 to TRBJ1-2; 9 bases are shared with TRBD1. V shed 5 bases and J 2 bases; nucleotides not matched to a gene: 6. The CDR3 has 15 residues. Looked up from germline, CDR1 is SGHTA and CDR2 is FQGNSA. The CDR3 bases are TGTGCCAGCAGCGAACAGGGGGCGTACAACTATGGCTACACCTTC. Protein product: CASSEQGAYNYGYTF.

The chain joins TRBV20-1 to TRBJ2-1; tentatively, D is TRBD2 (6 bases). V dropped 4 bases and J dropped 2 bases, with 12 bases sitting between them. The CDR3 covers 14 residues. Looked up from germline, CDR1 is DFQATT and CDR2 is SNEGSKA (reference sequence). In nucleotides, the CDR3 is TGCAGTGCTAAGGTCGGGAGAACCTACAATGAGCAGTTCTTC. It encodes CSAKVGRTYNEQFF.

This clonotype was counted a few times. The chain carries TRBV20-1 and TRBJ1-4; D remains unclear. The CDR3 has 12 amino acids. V dropped 3 bases and J dropped 8 bases, with 10 bases sitting between them. Germline V gene data show CDR1 as DFQATT and CDR2 as SNEGSKA (reference sequence). The CDR3 DNA is TGCAGTGCTAGCCAGGACGGGGAAAAACTGTTTTTT. Translated, it gives CSASQDGEKLFF.

The CDR3 nucleotides read TGTGCCAGCAGCCGCAGGGACCCGGCTAAGGAGACCCAGTACTTC. Its protein is CASSRRDPAKETQYF. J is TRBJ2-5 and V is TRBV11-1; D possibly matches TRBD1 or TRBD2 (5 bases each). Trimming removed 5 bases at V and 5 bases at J, with 18 bases between. Germline V CDR1 and CDR2: SGHAT, FQDESV (reference sequence). CDR3 length: 15 residues. Looking up the rest from reference TRBV11-1 and TRBJ2-5 gives the full variable domain: EAEVAQSPRYKITEKSQAVAFWCDPISGHATLYWYRQILGQGPELLVQFQDESVVDDSQLPKDRFSAERLKGVDSTLKIQPAELGDSAMYLCASSRRDPAKETQYFGPGTRLLVL.

The rearrangement links TRBV29-1 to TRBJ2-1, with TRBD2 matching over 9 bases. Germline V gene lookup returns CDR1 SQVTM and CDR2 ANQGSEA. With V trimmed by 1 base and J by 0 bases, 13 bases remained unmatched. The CDR3 runs 19 residues. This CDR3 reads CSVEVGLAGPSSSYNEQFF. The DNA of the CDR3 is TGCAGCGTTGAAGTAGGTCTAGCGGGGCCTTCCAGCTCCTACAATGAGCAGTTCTTC.

This clonotype occurred a few times. The V call is TRBV12-3 or TRBV12-4, the J call TRBJ2-7; TRBD2 might be the D (5 bases). V was clipped by 3 bases and J by 0 bases, with 12 bases between them. The length of the CDR3 is 15 residues. The CDR3 DNA is TGTGCCAGCAGTTTTTCCACCGGACTCTCCTACGAGCAGTACTTC. Amino acid sequence: CASSFSTGLSYEQYF.

The chain has TRBV12-3 or TRBV12-4 and TRBJ2-5, with D perhaps matching TRBD1 (5 bases). The V and J ends lost 2 bases and 3 bases respectively, with 7 bases between them. CDR3 length: 13 residues. The CDR3 DNA reads as TGTGCCAGCAGTTTAAAGGGGAAAGAGACCCAGTACTTC. This gives the protein CASSLKGKETQYF.

V is TRBV15 and J is TRBJ2-1; perhaps TRBD1 as D (6 bases). The germline CDR1 and CDR2 sequences are LNHNV and YYDKDF (reference sequence). The ends were cut back, 0 bases at V and 3 bases at J, with 9 bases in the middle. This CDR3 is built from 15 residues. In DNA, the CDR3 is TGTGCCACCAGCAGAGAGATAGGGGGCTACAATGAGCAGTTCTTC. As protein: CATSREIGGYNEQFF.

CDR3 coding DNA: TGTGCCAGCAGCTTAAGGAACAGGGGGCAAGTTGAGCAGTTCTTC. Residues: CASSLRNRGQVEQFF. This chain connects TRBV7-2 to TRBJ2-1, with 9 nucleotides matching TRBD1. The germline gives CDR1 SGHTA, CDR2 FQGNSA. With 2 bases clipped from V and 9 bases from J, the junction kept 8 bases outside the gene matches. The CDR3 length is 15 residues.

The rearrangement joins TRBV9 to TRBJ2-7; D is unresolved. The J call may be wrong; the DNA end is better matched by TRBJ2-5. The CDR3 runs to 16 residues. CDR1 and CDR2 from the germline V gene are SGDLS and YYNGEE. The CDR3 here is CASSVGPASVGETQYF. The CDR3 DNA sequence: TGTGCCAGCAGCGTAGGGCCTGCGAGCGTCGGAGAGACCCAGTACTTC.

This clonotype has a count of ten or more. The chain combines TRBV20-1 with TRBJ2-3; the D gene is possibly TRBD2 (6 bases). V was shortened by 0 bases and J by 0 bases, with 16 bases between the two germline ends. Germline lookup yields CDR1 DFQATT and CDR2 SNEGSKA (reference sequence). This CDR3 region has 17 residues. The CDR3 protein is CSARDPISGLSTDTQYF. In nucleotides, the CDR3 is TGCAGTGCTAGAGATCCGATTAGCGGTCTTAGCACAGATACGCAGTATTTT.

The sample holds a few counts of this clonotype. This chain uses TRBV9 with TRBJ2-1; D unclear. Trimming shortened V by 0 bases and J by 3 bases, and 19 bases separated the two germline ends. CDR1 and CDR2 from the germline V gene are SGDLS and YYNGEE. CDR3 length: 18 residues. In DNA, the CDR3 is TGTGCCAGCAGCGTAGCCAGCTCCCGCGGCCTCGGCTACAATGAGCAGTTCTTC. Translated, it gives CASSVASSRGLGYNEQFF.

This clonotype was counted once. This chain joins TRBV7-3 and TRBJ1-1; D is perhaps TRBD1 (5 bases). Germline V lookup: CDR1 SGHTA, CDR2 FQGTGA. V shed 5 bases and J shed 8 bases, with 15 bases lying between them. This CDR3 has 13 amino acids. The CDR3 sequence: CASSPDPGREAFF. The DNA for the CDR3 is TGTGCCAGCAGCCCCGACCCGGGACGGGAAGCTTTCTTT. Filled out from reference TRBV7-3 and TRBJ1-1, the complete variable domain reads GAGVSQTPSNKVTEKGKYVELRCDPISGHTALYWYRQSLGQGPEFLIYFQGTGAADDSGLPNDRFFAVRPEGSVSTLKIQRTERGDSAVYLCASSPDPGREAFFGQGTRLTVV.